This record covers a single T cell receptor (beta chain). There is no known antigen for this receptor. No base quality information exists; no much larger clone differs at one position. The data were obtained in a study of technical replicates of blood from several donors (dated by TCRdb to about 2017). CDR1 SGHAT and CDR2 FQNNGV were looked up in the germline V gene. The junction shows trimming of 5 bases on V and 5 bases on J, plus 9 bases between the germline ends. The CDR3, from cysteine to phenylalanine, totals 12 residues. The entry retains the CDR3 DNA only, 36 bases that are in frame from base 1. Libraries were prepared through the immunoSEQ multiplex PCR assay. TCRdb provides this immuneACCESS table in a form limited to in-frame rearrangements. Some clones are lacking; in checked studies, under half of them reflect an unresolved V gene, and why the rest are absent is not known. For this sample the table gives 67,000 or so clones, of which 95% were detected only once. Jointly, the top ten make up around 0.24% of the sample.

Source material: T cells isolated from PBMCs. The sequence is built from TRBV11-2 and TRBJ1-2, and perhaps TRBD1 as D gene, on 6 matching bases. The receptor's source is a human donor in good health. The sequenced DNA is TGTGCCAGCAGCCCTGGACAGTATGGCTACACCTTC. This translates into CASSPGQYGYTF.